Listed here are 10 T cell receptor beta chains from one sample, sequenced in a study of T cell responses to AZD1222 COVID-19 vaccine. Data came from immunoSEQ multiplex PCR; TCRdb stores just in-frame clones and leaves some out. The data contain about 120,000 clones, 86% of them seen just once; the ten biggest clones take up over 2.5%. The material was peripheral blood, obtained 28 days after the second AZD1222 dose. Every receptor here comes from an adult who received the AZD1222 COVID-19 vaccine.

This clone was observed a few times. The chain has TRBV30 and TRBJ1-3; D is unresolved. V lost 0 bases, J lost 2 bases, and 11 bases lay in between. Germline CDR1 and CDR2: GTSNPN and SVGIG (reference sequence). The CDR3 is 15 amino acids. The CDR3 sequence: CAWSVGGIAGNTIYF. The CDR3 DNA is TGTGCCTGGAGTGTAGGAGGGATCGCTGGAAACACCATATATTTT.

V is TRBV30 and J is TRBJ2-3; 8 bases fit TRBD2. Germline-derived CDR1 and CDR2 are GTSNPN and SVGIG (reference sequence). The CDR3 consists of 12 residues. The CDR3 is CAFGGGPDTQYF. The CDR3 nucleotides are TGTGCGTTCGGGGGGGGCCCAGATACGCAGTATTTT.

The chain couples TRBV5-1 to TRBJ2-7; tentative D call: TRBD1 (6 bases). This CDR3 comprises 14 residues. The V and J ends lost 1 base and 5 bases respectively, with 13 bases between them. The germline gives CDR1 SGHRS, CDR2 YFSETQ. CDR3 nucleotide sequence: TGCGCCAGCAGCTTGCAGGGGCCCATGGACGAGCAGTACTTC. This gives the protein CASSLQGPMDEQYF.

The chain carries TRBV18 and TRBJ2-7; D is unclear. V dropped 1 base and J dropped 3 bases, with 10 bases sitting between them. Germline V gene sequence: CDR1 KGHSH, CDR2 LQKENI. The length of the CDR3 is 14 residues. The CDR3 DNA sequence: TGTGCCAGCTCACCACAGGTACCGAACTACGAGCAGTACTTC. The encoded protein is CASSPQVPNYEQYF.

The chain has TRBV30 and TRBJ1-6; the D is unclear. This CDR3 contains 14 residues. Germline V gene lookup returns CDR1 GTSNPN and CDR2 SVGIG (reference sequence). V shed 3 bases and J shed 7 bases, with 13 bases lying between them. The CDR3 loop is CAWSPLTRNSPLHF. Written as DNA, the CDR3 is TGTGCCTGGAGCCCTCTAACGAGGAATTCACCCCTCCACTTT.

The chain has TRBV5-5 and TRBJ1-2; the match to TRBD1 covers 7 bases. V shed 4 bases and J 5 bases; nucleotides not matched to a gene: 17. Germline V gives CDR1 SGHKS, CDR2 YYEKEE (reference sequence). The CDR3 extends over 17 amino acids. CDR3 loop: CASSPSGTDFPLYGYTF. The CDR3 DNA is TGTGCCAGCAGCCCTTCCGGGACAGATTTCCCCCTATATGGCTACACCTTC.

The chain employs TRBV28 and TRBJ2-6; D is ambiguous. CDR3 length equals 15 residues. Germline V lookup: CDR1 MDHEN, CDR2 SYDVKM. Trimming removed 5 bases from V and 0 bases from J, with 8 bases in between. In nucleotides, the CDR3 is TGTGCCAGCAGTGAGCCTATCTCTGGGGCCAACGTCCTGACTTTC. Translation gives CASSEPISGANVLTF.

This chain uses TRBV7-3 with TRBJ2-7, with 7 nucleotides matching TRBD1. The CDR3 is 13 residues long. Germline V gene data show CDR1 as SGHTA and CDR2 as FQGTGA. Trimming at V came to 8 bases and at J to 4 bases, leaving 8 bases not matched to a gene. The CDR3 is CASGKGAGYEQYF. The CDR3 DNA reads TGTGCCAGCGGTAAGGGGGCTGGTTACGAGCAGTACTTC.

The V gene is TRBV11-2, the J gene TRBJ1-2, with a weak D call TRBD1 (6 bases). The germline V gene has CDR1 SGHAT and CDR2 FQNNGV. Trimming pared 4 bases from V and 5 bases from J, leaving 20 bases between. This CDR3 is 16 amino acids long. The CDR3 sequence: CASSSGGGQRQYGYTF. The CDR3 bases are TGTGCCAGCAGCTCGGGAGGAGGACAGAGGCAATATGGCTACACCTTC.

The chain links TRBV2 to TRBJ2-7, with TRBD1 matching 8 bases. CDR3 size: 14 residues. Germline V gives CDR1 SNHLY, CDR2 FYNNEI. Trimming took 7 bases from V and 2 from J; bases not matched to a gene: 7. The CDR3 region has the DNA TGTGCCAGCACCTGGACAGGGAGCCCCTACGAGCAGTACTTC. This codes for CASTWTGSPYEQYF.